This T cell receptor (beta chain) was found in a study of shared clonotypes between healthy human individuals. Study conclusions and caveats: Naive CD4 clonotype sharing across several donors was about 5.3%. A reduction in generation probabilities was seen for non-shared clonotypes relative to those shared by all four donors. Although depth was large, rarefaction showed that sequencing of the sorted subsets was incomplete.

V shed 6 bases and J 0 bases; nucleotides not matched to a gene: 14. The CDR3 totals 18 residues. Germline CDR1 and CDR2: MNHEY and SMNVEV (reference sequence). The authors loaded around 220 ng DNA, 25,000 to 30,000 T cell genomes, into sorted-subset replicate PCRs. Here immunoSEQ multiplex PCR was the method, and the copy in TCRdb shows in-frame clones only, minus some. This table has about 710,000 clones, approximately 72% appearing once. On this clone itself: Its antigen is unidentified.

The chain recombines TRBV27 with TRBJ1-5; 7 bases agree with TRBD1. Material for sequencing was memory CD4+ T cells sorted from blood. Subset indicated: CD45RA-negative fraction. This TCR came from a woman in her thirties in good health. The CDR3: CASSPTGAAAFSNQPQHF. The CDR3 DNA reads TGTGCCAGCAGCCCAACAGGGGCCGCTGCCTTTAGCAATCAGCCCCAGCATTTT.